The 3 T cell receptor beta chains reported below all come from one sample, sequenced in a study of T cell repertoires in cytomegalovirus infection. No antigen is known for these receptors. TCRdb reprocessed the reads with MiXCR, giving one entry per CDR3 protein. The sample yields about 920,000 distinct CDR3 sequences, around 30% seen once. The material was cultured CD8+ T cells from PBMCs, obtained from culture after CMV antigen stimulation. The source of these receptors is a human donor in good health (CMV status not recorded). Some clones in this sample may be carry-over from other donors' samples.

There are many counts of this clonotype. The rearrangement links TRBV7-2 to TRBJ2-7; 7 bases align to TRBD1. The ends lost 3 bases at V and 6 bases at J; junction bases unmatched: 11. The CDR3 has 15 amino acids. The germline CDR1 and CDR2 sequences are SGHTA and FQGNSA. For the CDR3, the DNA is TGTGCCAGCAGCTTTAACCCGGGACAGTACTCCGAGCAGTACTTC. Translating gives CASSFNPGQYSEQYF.

This chain connects TRBV11-2 to TRBJ2-1, with D unresolved. V was pared by 3 bases and J by 3 bases, with 9 bases between. The germline V gene has CDR1 SGHAT and CDR2 FQNNGV. CDR3 length: 14 amino acids. CDR3 amino acids: CASSFRTVYNEQFF. The CDR3 DNA sequence: TGTGCCAGCAGCTTTCGGACGGTCTACAATGAGCAGTTCTTC.

The chain links TRBV6-5 to TRBJ2-3; 14 nucleotides align to TRBD2. This CDR3 has 19 amino acids. V lost 4 bases, J lost 4 bases, and 13 bases stayed unmatched. Germline V gene data show CDR1 as MNHEY and CDR2 as SVGAGI. In nucleotides, the CDR3 is TGTGCCAGCAGTTTTCTTCGACTAGCGGGGGGGCCAACAGCAGATACGCAGTATTTT. This translates into CASSFLRLAGGPTADTQYF.